This TCR beta chain stems from a study of PD-1 blockade in classical Hodgkin lymphoma. Trimming took 1 base from V and 5 from J; bases not matched to a gene: 0. There are 14 residues in the CDR3. Germline lookup yields CDR1 SEHNR and CDR2 FQNEAQ (reference sequence). Points on this clone: Its antigen is unidentified.

Repertoires were generated with immunoSEQ multiplex PCR, while TCRdb's copy carries only in-frame clones and drops some. The sample has 25,000 to 30,000 clones, roughly 71% seen once. Each and every patient relapsed after autologous stem cell transplantation, and patients got differing brentuximab vedotin exposure. Study conclusions and caveats: Prior to therapy, complete responders displayed diversity much like that of newly diagnosed patients. The origin of the repertoire differences remains undefined, with disease activity or prior therapy as possible causes. Compared with baseline, CD4+ but not CD8+ TCR diversity had risen significantly by C4D1. Relapsed/refractory patients reportedly had the lowest baseline TCR diversity, below newly diagnosed patients, who were below healthy donors.

The sequences come from peripheral blood mononuclear cells (PBMCs), collected before the second cycle of nivolumab. The clonotype was recovered from a human donor with classical Hodgkin lymphoma. The chain has TRBV7-9 and TRBJ1-5, with TRBD1 matching 9 bases. DNA of the CDR3: TGTGCCAGCAGCTTAGGACAGGGGGATCAGCCCCAGCATTTT. This gives the protein CASSLGQGDQPQHF.